This T cell receptor beta chain was sequenced in a study of shared clonotypes between healthy human individuals. As for the study in general: Used for every donor were three CD4 naive, three CD4 memory, two CD8 naive and one CD8 memory plate.

The CDR3 is 14 amino acids. V was shortened by 5 bases and J by 2 bases, with 9 bases between the two germline ends. Germline CDR1 and CDR2: MGHRA and YSYEKL. Measured with immunoSEQ multiplex PCR; TCRdb has only the in-frame clones, and not every one. The table has some 2.3 million clones, over 90% seen once. The source of this sequence is a man between 18 and 29 years old in good health. Some clones in this sample may be carry-over from other donors' samples. Sequences were obtained from naive CD4+ T cells from PBMCs. Subset described: CD45RA+ positively selected. The chain recombines TRBV4-1 with TRBJ1-4; D is uncertain. As DNA, the CDR3 is TGCGCCAGCAGCAAAGGTGATACTAATGAAAAACTGTTTTTT. Protein: CASSKGDTNEKLFF.